This T cell receptor (beta chain) was recorded in a study of OX40 agonist ivuxolimab in advanced cancers. This CDR3 has 13 residues. Germline CDR1 is SQVTM and CDR2 is ANQGSEA. Trimming removed 4 bases at V and 1 base at J, with 7 bases between. The table came from immunoSEQ multiplex PCR; TCRdb's copy has only in-frame clones and leaves some out. The sample lists 70,000 or so clones, approximately 90% occurring once. The rearrangement links TRBV29-1 to TRBJ2-2, with D possibly matching TRBD2 (5 bases). Sequencing used CD4+ or CD8+ T cells sorted from blood, obtained in a trial of the OX40 agonist ivuxolimab. The source of this sequence is an adult with an advanced solid tumor such as melanoma, head and neck, liver or kidney cancer. CDR3 amino acids: CSVVLGNTGELFF. The CDR3 DNA sequence: TGCAGCGTTGTACTAGGGAACACCGGGGAGCTGTTTTTT.